The 18 T cell receptor beta chains reported below all come from one sample, sequenced in a study of cytomegalovirus exposure and HLA in healthy donors. The study ran its PCR with 60 Vbeta and 13 Jbeta primers. TCRdb's table, derived via immunoSEQ multiplex PCR, lists solely in-frame clones and lacks some. The table shows about 160,000 clones, with 65% to 85% occurring only once. Sample: PBMCs. These receptors all stem from a man between 50 and 59 years old in good health and CMV-seropositive.

This chain links TRBV5-4 with TRBJ2-3; 10 positions match TRBD2. J was trimmed by 4 bases and V by 4 bases; bases with no gene match: 9. Germline V lookup: CDR1 SGHNT, CDR2 YYREEE (reference sequence). CDR3 length: 16 residues. The CDR3 is CASSVTSGVSADTQYF. CDR3 DNA sequence: TGTGCCAGCAGCGTCACTAGCGGGGTGTCGGCAGATACGCAGTATTTT.

The V and J genes are TRBV7-2 and TRBJ2-7; D is ambiguous. Germline V gives CDR1 SGHTA, CDR2 FQGNSA. V shed 2 bases and J shed 4 bases, with 18 bases lying between them. The CDR3 runs 16 residues. The CDR3 region has the DNA TGTGCCAGCAGCTTATCCCCAATTCCGACAAATTACGAGCAGTACTTC. Residues: CASSLSPIPTNYEQYF.

The chain uses TRBV30 and TRBJ2-1, with TRBD2 as a possible D gene (6 bases). Germline V lookup: CDR1 GTSNPN, CDR2 SVGIG (reference sequence). The germline V and J ends were trimmed by 2 bases and 12 bases, with 14 bases remaining between them. This CDR3 is 12 amino acids long. The DNA for the CDR3 is TGTGCCTGGAGTTCGCCTGTCGGGGGGCAGTTCTTC. It yields the protein CAWSSPVGGQFF.

The genes are TRBV30 and TRBJ2-5, with 10 bases that match TRBD2. V trimming: 1 base; J trimming: 3 bases; junction bases outside the gene matches: 2. There are 14 residues in the CDR3. Looked up from germline, CDR1 is GTSNPN and CDR2 is SVGIG (reference sequence). The CDR3 bases are TGTGCCTGGAGTGCCGGGACTAGCGAAGAGACCCAGTACTTC. This gives the protein CAWSAGTSEETQYF. Drawing the rest from reference TRBV30 and TRBJ2-5, the complete variable domain is SQTIHQWPATLVQPVGSPLSLECTVEGTSNPNLYWYRQAAGRGLQLLFYSVGIGQISSEVPQNLSASRPQDRQFILSSKKLLLSDSGFYLCAWSAGTSEETQYFGPGTRLLVL.

The J gene is TRBJ2-7, the V gene TRBV18, with 10 bases aligning to TRBD2. With V trimmed by 2 bases and J by 1 base, 8 bases remained unmatched. This CDR3 has 17 amino acids. CDR1 is KGHSH and CDR2 is LQKENI in the germline V gene. The CDR3 bases are TGTGCCAGCTCACCAGGTAGAGGACTAGCGGATTCCTACGAGCAGTACTTC. It encodes CASSPGRGLADSYEQYF. The full variable domain, in which reference TRBV18 and TRBJ2-7 provide the parts outside the CDR3, is NAGVMQNPRHLVRRRGQEARLRCSPMKGHSHVYWYRQLPEEGLKFMVYLQKENIIDESGMPKERFSAEFPKEGPSILRIQQVVRGDSAAYFCASSPGRGLADSYEQYFGPGTRLTVT.

The V and J genes are TRBV13 and TRBJ1-5, with D possibly TRBD1 on 5 matching bases. V was shortened by 0 bases and J by 3 bases, with 9 bases between the two germline ends. Germline-derived CDR1 and CDR2 are PRHDT and FYEKMQ (reference sequence). This CDR3 spans 15 amino acids. The CDR3 loop is CASSLGRGDNQPQHF. Written as DNA, the CDR3 is TGTGCCAGCAGCTTAGGCCGGGGGGACAATCAGCCCCAGCATTTT.

V usage is TRBV6-6 and J usage is TRBJ2-1; 8 nucleotides line up with TRBD2. CDR1 is MNHNY and CDR2 is SVGAGI in the germline V gene (reference sequence). The CDR3 contains 15 residues. Germline trimming cut 5 bases from V and 2 bases from J; bases unmatched to any gene: 5. The CDR3 reads CASSPGLATYNEQFF. DNA for the CDR3: TGTGCCAGCAGTCCCGGACTAGCTACCTACAATGAGCAGTTCTTC.

The chain combines TRBV5-5 with TRBJ2-1, with 8 bases identical to TRBD1. Germline-derived CDR1 and CDR2 are SGHKS and YYEKEE (reference sequence). This CDR3 is 15 amino acids long. Unmatched junction bases numbered 5, after V lost 3 bases and J lost 3 bases. CDR3 in DNA: TGTGCCAGCAGCTCGGGGGACAGGAACTACAATGAGCAGTTCTTC. Translation: CASSSGDRNYNEQFF.

This chain joins TRBV4-1 and TRBJ1-1; D gene ambiguous. The germline V and J ends were trimmed by 0 bases and 3 bases, with 8 bases remaining between them. Per the germline V gene, CDR1 is MGHRA and CDR2 is YSYEKL. CDR3 length equals 14 residues. The CDR3 protein is CASSQDPRDTEAFF. The CDR3 region has the DNA TGCGCCAGCAGCCAAGATCCGCGAGACACTGAAGCTTTCTTT.

CDR3 amino acids: CASSQNDRENIQYF. The CDR3 DNA follows: TGCGCCAGCAGCCAGAACGACAGGGAAAACATTCAGTACTTC. This chain links TRBV4-1 with TRBJ2-4; 7 bases line up with TRBD1. Trimming cost V 3 bases and J 5 bases; bases outside gene matches: 4. Germline values: CDR1 MGHRA, CDR2 YSYEKL. The length of the CDR3 is 14 residues.

This clone was seen just once. This chain connects TRBV5-5 to TRBJ1-5; D perhaps matches TRBD1 (5 bases). Germline values: CDR1 SGHKS, CDR2 YYEKEE (reference sequence). Trimming pared 0 bases from V and 1 base from J, leaving 8 bases between. The CDR3 length is 15 residues. The CDR3 protein is CASSLARGSNQPQHF. The CDR3 DNA follows: TGTGCCAGCAGCTTGGCCCGGGGGAGCAATCAGCCCCAGCATTTT.

This chain links TRBV6-4 with TRBJ1-5; possibly TRBD1 for D (6 bases). Germline CDR1 and CDR2: MRHNA and SNTAGT. This CDR3 has 13 residues. Trimming shortened V by 7 bases and J by 7 bases, and 14 bases separated the two germline ends. CDR3 bases: TGTGCCAGCAACCACAGGGTCTGCCAGCCCCAGCATTTT. Its translation: CASNHRVCQPQHF.

The chain joins TRBV7-2 to TRBJ2-2; no reliable D call. Trimming removed 2 bases from V and 0 bases from J, with 10 bases in between. CDR3 length: 16 amino acids. Germline-derived CDR1 and CDR2 are SGHTA and FQGNSA. The DNA of the CDR3 is TGTGCCAGCAGCTTAAGGCGGAGCTCGAACACCGGGGAGCTGTTTTTT. Residues: CASSLRRSSNTGELFF.

This clone is a singleton in its sample. The rearrangement uses TRBV28 and TRBJ1-2; 9 positions agree with TRBD1. Germline assignment: CDR1 MDHEN and CDR2 SYDVKM. The CDR3 spans 16 residues. V shed 5 bases and J 5 bases; nucleotides not matched to a gene: 12. In nucleotides, the CDR3 is TGTGCCAGCAGTAGCCCGGGACAGGGAGGGGGATATGGCTACACCTTC. As protein: CASSSPGQGGGYGYTF.

The J gene is TRBJ1-1, the V gene TRBV5-1; D may be TRBD1 (5 bases). This CDR3 contains 14 residues. Germline values: CDR1 SGHRS, CDR2 YFSETQ. V was shortened by 4 bases and J by 0 bases, with 10 bases between the two germline ends. CDR3 sequence reads: CASSGSTVNTEAFF. The CDR3 bases are TGCGCCAGCAGCGGATCGACAGTGAACACTGAAGCTTTCTTT.

The chain carries TRBV9 and TRBJ2-1; 7 bases map to TRBD2. Germline V gene lookup returns CDR1 SGDLS and CDR2 YYNGEE. This CDR3 is 14 amino acids long. Trimming removed 1 base from V and 6 bases from J; junction bases left unmatched: 4. CDR3 in amino acids: CASSVTSVGNEQFF. CDR3 sequence (DNA): TGTGCCAGCAGCGTAACTAGCGTAGGCAATGAGCAGTTCTTC. Together with reference TRBV9 and TRBJ2-1, the CDR3 gives the full variable domain: DSGVTQTPKHLITATGQRVTLRCSPRSGDLSVYWYQQSLDQGLQFLIQYYNGEERAKGNILERFSAQQFPDLHSELNLSSLELGDSALYFCASSVTSVGNEQFFGPGTRLTVL.

This clone was counted only a few times. The chain couples TRBV28 to TRBJ1-1, with TRBD1 matching over 8 bases. The germline V gene has CDR1 MDHEN and CDR2 SYDVKM. The CDR3 consists of 16 residues. After removal of 2 bases from V and 5 bases from J, the junction contained 10 bases not matched to a gene. CDR3 nucleotide sequence: TGTGCCAGCAGTTTACCTTCAGGGGGCTATGGGACTGAAGCTTTCTTT. It yields the protein CASSLPSGGYGTEAFF.

The chain employs TRBV5-1 and TRBJ2-7; 11 bases match TRBD1. CDR1 is SGHRS and CDR2 is YFSETQ in the germline V gene. The CDR3 sequence is 15 residues long. The trim removed 2 bases at V and 6 bases at J, leaving 7 bases unmatched. The DNA of the CDR3 is TGCGCCAGCAGCTTAATTACGGGACAGGGGGTCGAGCAGTACTTC. Residues: CASSLITGQGVEQYF. The full variable domain, with the rest looked up from reference TRBV5-1 and TRBJ2-7, is KAGVTQTPRYLIKTRGQQVTLSCSPISGHRSVSWYQQTPGQGLQFLFEYFSETQRNKGNFPGRFSGRQFSNSRSEMNVSTLELGDSALYLCASSLITGQGVEQYFGPGTRLTVT.